The 8 T cell receptor beta chains below come from one sample, sequenced in a study of cytomegalovirus exposure and HLA in healthy donors. Clones were read by immunoSEQ multiplex PCR, and TCRdb kept only the in-frame ones, dropping some. The sample has about 170,000 clones; 86% are singletons. Input material: PBMCs. The receptor set was obtained from a woman between 18 and 30 years old in good health and CMV-seronegative.

The chain recombines TRBV30 with TRBJ2-7; D remains unclear. CDR1 GTSNPN and CDR2 SVGIG come from the germline V gene (reference sequence). This CDR3 is 14 amino acids long. V lost 2 bases and J 4 bases, leaving 15 bases between the germline ends. CDR3 in amino acids: CAWSPGLALYEQYF. As DNA, the CDR3 is TGTGCCTGGAGTCCTGGCCTTGCACTATACGAGCAGTACTTC.

This chain uses TRBV14 with TRBJ1-6; D unclear. The length of the CDR3 is 13 residues. Germline lookup yields CDR1 SGHDN and CDR2 FVKESK. V lost 6 bases and J 10 bases, leaving 13 bases between the germline ends. CDR3 amino acids: CASSPRLESPLHF. For the CDR3, the DNA is TGTGCCAGCAGTCCACGACTTGAATCACCCCTCCACTTT.

V is TRBV10-2 and J is TRBJ2-2, with TRBD1 matching 9 bases. Germline V CDR1 and CDR2: WSHSY, SAAADI. The CDR3 is 15 residues long. V trimming: 0 bases; J trimming: 7 bases; junction bases outside the gene matches: 3. In nucleotides, the CDR3 is TGCGCCAGCAGTGAGTCGGGACAGGGCTTCGGGGAGCTGTTTTTT. Its translation: CASSESGQGFGELFF.

The V call is TRBV7-9, the J call TRBJ2-5, with a weak D call TRBD2 (6 bases). The V end lost 5 bases, the J end lost 3 bases, and 10 bases lay between the germline ends. The CDR3 is made up of 13 amino acids. Germline CDR1 and CDR2: SEHNR and FQNEAQ (reference sequence). The CDR3 reads CASSRWGEETQYF. The CDR3 DNA is TGTGCCAGCAGCCGGTGGGGGGAAGAGACCCAGTACTTC.

In this sample, this clone turned up once. V is TRBV5-6 and J is TRBJ1-2, with TRBD1 matching 7 bases. CDR1 and CDR2 from the germline V gene are SGHDT and YYEEEE. The CDR3 is 15 amino acids. V dropped 5 bases and J dropped 6; count of bases not matched to a gene: 13. In DNA, the CDR3 is TGTGCCAGCAGGGAACGGGGACAGTCCCGAAATGGCTACACCTTC. It specifies CASRERGQSRNGYTF.

CDR3 DNA sequence: TGTGCCAGCAGCCACGGGTTTGGAAATCAGCCCCAGCATTTT. Encoded protein: CASSHGFGNQPQHF. The genes are TRBV5-6 and TRBJ1-5; D gene ambiguous. CDR3 length: 14 amino acids. V gave up 4 bases and J gave up 4 bases, with 12 bases separating them. Looked up from germline, CDR1 is SGHDT and CDR2 is YYEEEE.

In this sample, this clone turned up once. The chain carries TRBV7-8 and TRBJ2-1, with 8 bases identical to TRBD1. The germline gives CDR1 SGHVS, CDR2 FQNEAQ. This CDR3 region has 15 residues. V was clipped by 5 bases and J by 4 bases; unmatched bases: 7. The CDR3 reads CASSRPRDRYNEQFF. The DNA of the CDR3 is TGTGCCAGCAGCCGTCCGCGGGACAGGTACAATGAGCAGTTCTTC.

This rearrangement joins TRBV15 to TRBJ2-3; 12 bases are a match to TRBD2. The germline V gene has CDR1 LNHNV and CDR2 YYDKDF (reference sequence). V was clipped by 5 bases and J by 5 bases; unmatched bases: 8. The CDR3 spans 16 residues. The CDR3 DNA reads TGTGCCACCAGCTACCGACTAGCGGGAGATAAAGATACGCAGTATTTT. Translation: CATSYRLAGDKDTQYF.